The 13 T cell receptor beta chains presented below share a single source sample, sequenced in a study of T cells after yellow fever vaccination. Via MiXCR, TCRdb re-called the 5' RACE reads, giving one row per CDR3 protein. The sample includes some 340,000 distinct CDR3 sequences, about 10% seen only once; the top ten take 3% to 3.5%. The specimen comprised CD4+ T cells sorted from PBMCs, sampled 45 days after the yellow fever booster vaccination. The receptors stem from a man younger than 35 who received the YFV17D yellow fever vaccine.

The V call is TRBV6-5, the J call TRBJ1-4, with D unresolved. The ends were cut back, 6 bases at V and 0 bases at J, with 11 bases in the middle. The CDR3 extends over 15 amino acids. CDR1 MNHEY and CDR2 SVGAGI come from the germline V gene. CDR3 coding DNA: TGTGCCAGCAGGAAACACGGTGCAACTAATGAAAAACTGTTTTTT. It translates to CASRKHGATNEKLFF.

The J gene is TRBJ2-1, the V gene TRBV20-1; D gene uncertain. The CDR3 runs 15 residues. Germline CDR1 DFQATT, CDR2 SNEGSKA (reference sequence). Trimming cost V 5 bases and J 0 bases, with 14 bases left between them. CDR3 region: CSALAPFRSYNEQFF. The CDR3 bases are TGCAGTGCTCTGGCACCCTTTCGCTCCTACAATGAGCAGTTCTTC.

The rearrangement joins TRBV7-6 to TRBJ2-4; D not resolved. CDR1 SGHVS and CDR2 FNYEAQ come from the germline V gene. The V end lost 8 bases, the J end lost 4 bases, and 18 bases lay between the germline ends. CDR3 size: 15 residues. The CDR3 DNA reads as TGTGCCAGCCCATTGGGTATGGTGCCAAAAAACATTCAGTACTTC. Residues: CASPLGMVPKNIQYF. Full variable domain (outside the CDR3, taken from reference TRBV7-6 and TRBJ2-4): GAGVSQSPRYKVTKRGQDVALRCDPISGHVSLYWYRQALGQGPEFLTYFNYEAQQDKSGLPNDRFSAERPEGSISTLTIQRTEQRDSAMYRCASPLGMVPKNIQYFGAGTRLSVL.

This clonotype came up many times. V usage is TRBV15 and J usage is TRBJ1-2, with 7 nucleotides matching TRBD1. Germline-derived CDR1 and CDR2 are LNHNV and YYDKDF (reference sequence). The CDR3 totals 16 residues. Germline trimming cut 0 bases from V and 4 bases from J; bases unmatched to any gene: 8. The CDR3 is CATSRDFGQAAYGYTF. In nucleotides, the CDR3 is TGTGCCACCAGCAGAGACTTTGGACAGGCTGCCTATGGCTACACCTTC.

There are a few counts of this clonotype. The chain uses TRBV5-5 and TRBJ1-5, with TRBD1 as a possible D gene (5 bases). Trimming removed 0 bases at V and 5 bases at J, with 12 bases between. The CDR3 extends over 15 amino acids. The germline V gene has CDR1 SGHKS and CDR2 YYEKEE (reference sequence). CDR3 sequence: CASSLVGREHQPQHF. The DNA of the CDR3 is TGTGCCAGCAGCTTGGTCGGCAGGGAGCATCAGCCCCAGCATTTT.

This clonotype occurred a few times. The junction departs from the called germline gene at one end, perhaps through a read error. The chain links TRBV3-1 to TRBJ1-2; D uncertain. Germline V gene sequence: CDR1 LGHDT, CDR2 YNNKEL (reference sequence). This CDR3 has 18 residues. The DNA of the CDR3 is TGTGCCAGCAGCCAATACCGTCTGGTTGGCGGTACTAAGTATGGCTACACCTTC. Amino acids: CASSQYRLVGGTKYGYTF.

This chain's CDR3 is CASSLSYNEKLFF. The CDR3 DNA reads as TGTGCCAGCAGTTTAAGTTATAATGAAAAACTGTTTTTT. The chain combines TRBV12-3 or TRBV12-4 with TRBJ1-4; D unresolved. The CDR3 is 13 amino acids. The V end was cut by 2 bases, the J end by 4 bases, with 5 bases between.

The sample holds many counts of this clonotype. The CDR3 DNA is TGTGCCAGCAGTTTCAGCGGGAGCCTCCAAGAGACCCAGTACTTC. It is translated as CASSFSGSLQETQYF. The genes are TRBV12-3 or TRBV12-4 and TRBJ2-5, with TRBD2 identical over 8 bases. This CDR3 has 15 amino acids. Trimming at V came to 3 bases and at J to 1 base, leaving 4 bases not matched to a gene.

The V call is TRBV5-4, the J call TRBJ2-7; TRBD2 aligns across 9 bases. This CDR3 has 14 residues. CDR1 SGHNT and CDR2 YYREEE come from the germline V gene (reference sequence). Trimming at V came to 6 bases and at J to 5 bases, leaving 9 bases not matched to a gene. Here the CDR3 reads CASTSGAGGNEQYF. DNA of the CDR3: TGTGCCAGCACCTCCGGGGCGGGGGGGAACGAGCAGTACTTC.

V and J are TRBV24-1 and TRBJ1-2; the D gene is possibly TRBD1 (5 bases). This CDR3 region has 14 residues. The V and J ends lost 3 bases and 8 bases respectively, with 15 bases between them. Germline loops: CDR1 KGHDR, CDR2 SFDVKD. This CDR3 is CATSDGGVNGGYTF. In DNA, the CDR3 is TGTGCCACCAGTGATGGAGGGGTGAATGGGGGCTACACCTTC.

This clonotype turned up a few times. The CDR3 DNA sequence: TGTGCCAGCAGCTCCACTAGCGGGGGGTCGACTAATACGCAGTATTTT. It specifies CASSSTSGGSTNTQYF. The chain is built from TRBV5-4 and TRBJ2-3, with 12 nucleotides matching TRBD2. V shed 3 bases, J shed 7 bases, and the junction held 9 bases outside the gene matches. Germline-derived CDR1 and CDR2 are SGHNT and YYREEE (reference sequence). This CDR3 is 16 amino acids long.

This chain connects TRBV29-1 to TRBJ2-1, with TRBD2 identical over 11 bases. The CDR3 covers 13 residues. The V and J ends lost 6 bases and 5 bases, in that order; junction bases with no gene match: 3. The germline V gene has CDR1 SQVTM and CDR2 ANQGSEA. The CDR3 protein is CSVLGLADNEQFF. CDR3 DNA sequence: TGCAGCGTCTTGGGACTAGCGGACAATGAGCAGTTCTTC.

This chain joins TRBV6-5 and TRBJ2-7; a possible D gene is TRBD1 (5 bases). Germline loops: CDR1 MNHEY, CDR2 SVGAGI. Trimming shortened V by 2 bases and J by 3 bases, and 11 bases separated the two germline ends. This CDR3 has 14 amino acids. CDR3 coding DNA: TGTGCCAGCAGTTACAACGTGCAGGGCTACGAGCAGTACTTC. Protein sequence: CASSYNVQGYEQYF.